Listed below are T cell receptor beta chains from one sample, sequenced in a study of blood T cell repertoires in COVID-19. The assay was immunoSEQ multiplex PCR, and TCRdb's table has in-frame clones only and misses some. This sample has about 45,000 clones; roughly 80% occur once, and the top ten carry approximately 5%. The specimen was peripheral blood. The origin of the receptors is a man aged 45-65 years with active COVID-19. Both conserved end residues are part of each CDR3. D genes are given only for firm matches. A row's size may be missing; if present it is once, few, many or a size class.

v_call	j_call	clone_size	d_call	cdr3_aa	cdr3_nt
TRBV27	TRBJ1-2	.	.	CASSLGGINYGYTF	TGTGCCAGCAGTTTAGGAGGGATCAACTATGGCTACACCTTC
TRBV10-3	TRBJ1-1	.	TRBD1	CATGTGNTEAFF	TGTGCCACCGGGACAGGAAACACTGAAGCTTTCTTT
TRBV9	TRBJ2-7	.	.	CASSVEGSGTYEQYF	TGTGCCAGCAGCGTAGAGGGTAGCGGTACCTACGAGCAGTACTTC
TRBV7-3	TRBJ1-2	.	.	CASSPVAGPYGYTF	TGTGCCAGCAGCCCCGTGGCAGGCCCTTATGGCTACACCTTC
TRBV10-3	TRBJ2-1	.	TRBD2	CAIATSGSSWEQFF	TGTGCCATTGCCACTAGCGGGAGCTCCTGGGAGCAGTTCTTC
TRBV5-4	TRBJ1-1	few	TRBD1	CASSLLTGLGTEAFF	TGTGCCAGCAGCTTATTGACAGGGCTTGGCACTGAAGCTTTCTTT
TRBV19	TRBJ2-2	.	TRBD2	CASSIGRGDTGELFF	TGTGCCAGTAGTATCGGGAGGGGGGACACCGGGGAGCTGTTTTTT
TRBV4-1	TRBJ1-1	.	.	CASRVTALNTEAFF	TGCGCCAGCAGGGTCACAGCCCTGAACACTGAAGCTTTCTTT
TRBV12-3/TRBV12-4	TRBJ2-7	few	.	CASSRVRYEQYF	TGTGCCAGCAGCCGGGTCCGATACGAGCAGTACTTC
TRBV24-1	TRBJ2-1	.	TRBD1	CATSDADRAVNGNEQFF	TGTGCCACCAGTGATGCCGACAGGGCGGTTAACGGCAATGAGCAGTTCTTC
TRBV29-1	TRBJ2-2	.	.	CSVEAGGVNTGELFF	TGCAGCGTTGAAGCCGGGGGTGTGAACACCGGGGAGCTGTTTTTT
TRBV18	TRBJ1-1	few	TRBD1	CASSWEGGGEAFF	TGTGCCAGCTCATGGGAAGGGGGCGGTGAAGCTTTCTTT
TRBV4-1	TRBJ2-7	.	.	CASSQPGFEQYF	TGCGCCAGCAGCCAACCAGGGTTCGAGCAGTACTTC
TRBV7-9	TRBJ2-5	.	.	CASAGERETQYF	TGTGCTAGCGCCGGGGAACGGGAGACCCAGTACTTC
TRBV7-3	TRBJ2-1	.	.	CASSLGVSGEQFF	TGTGCCAGCAGCTTAGGGGTCAGCGGTGAGCAGTTCTTC
TRBV6-2/TRBV6-3	TRBJ1-2	.	TRBD1	CASSTPGQGNGYTF	TGTGCCAGCAGTACCCCTGGACAGGGGAATGGCTACACCTTC
TRBV27	TRBJ2-2	.	TRBD2	CASRESGRHTGELFF	TGTGCCAGCAGAGAAAGCGGGAGGCATACCGGGGAGCTGTTTTTT
TRBV6-4	TRBJ2-7	few	TRBD2	CASSDSGGMAYEQYF	TGTGCCAGCAGTGACTCGGGGGGGATGGCCTACGAGCAGTACTTC
TRBV9	TRBJ2-7	.	TRBD2	CASSGWEASGENEAYEQYF	TGTGCCAGCAGCGGCTGGGAGGCTAGCGGGGAGAACGAGGCTTACGAGCAGTACTTC
TRBV4-1	TRBJ2-1	.	.	CASSYYIRDEQFF	TGCGCCAGCAGCTACTACATCAGGGATGAGCAGTTCTTC
TRBV5-1	TRBJ2-1	.	.	CASSPREADNEQFF	TGCGCCAGCAGCCCCCGTGAGGCGGACAATGAGCAGTTCTTC
TRBV18	TRBJ2-5	few	.	CASSPKFGQETQYF	TGTGCCAGCTCACCAAAGTTCGGCCAAGAGACCCAGTACTTC
TRBV19	TRBJ2-3	.	TRBD1	CASSRTGTSPDTQYF	TGTGCCAGTAGTAGGACAGGGACATCCCCAGATACGCAGTATTTT
TRBV3-1/TRBV3-2	TRBJ2-7	once	.	CASSLLSGTPDYEQYF	TGTGCCAGCAGCCTTCTCTCCGGGACACCCGACTACGAGCAGTACTTC
TRBV15	TRBJ2-7	.	TRBD2	CATSRGGSYSYEQYF	TGTGCCACCAGCAGGGGAGGGTCCTACTCCTACGAGCAGTACTTC
TRBV4-3	TRBJ1-4	few	.	CASSRTTDALEKLFF	TGCGCCAGCAGCCGGACGACAGACGCCCTAGAAAAACTGTTTTTT
TRBV7-2	TRBJ2-5	.	.	CASSERWETQYF	TGTGCCAGCAGCGAGAGGTGGGAGACCCAGTACTTC
TRBV5-6	TRBJ2-2	.	TRBD2	CASSLRPSGGTGELFF	TGTGCCAGCAGCTTGCGTCCCAGCGGGGGTACCGGGGAGCTGTTTTTT
TRBV28	TRBJ2-5	once	.	CASSLPPGSGQETQYF	TGTGCCAGCAGTTTGCCCCCGGGGAGCGGCCAAGAGACCCAGTACTTC
TRBV2	TRBJ2-3	.	.	CASSEGSGVAANTQYF	TGTGCCAGCAGTGAGGGGTCGGGGGTCGCTGCGAATACGCAGTATTTT
TRBV7-2	TRBJ2-1	.	TRBD2	CASSRSSGGAYEQFF	TGTGCCAGCAGCCGCTCTAGCGGGGGGGCCTATGAGCAGTTCTTC
TRBV28	TRBJ2-1	.	TRBD1	CASTRDSANEQFF	TGTGCCAGTACCCGGGACAGTGCGAATGAGCAGTTCTTC
TRBV11-2	TRBJ1-6	.	.	CASSLESPSSYNSPLHF	TGTGCCAGCAGCTTAGAGTCTCCGAGCTCCTATAATTCACCCCTCCACTTT
TRBV28	TRBJ2-7	.	.	CASATQGGGYEQYF	TGTGCCAGCGCCACACAGGGAGGGGGATACGAGCAGTACTTC
TRBV12-5	TRBJ2-4	.	TRBD2	CASGPPGTTQIIQYF	TGTGCTAGTGGTCCGCCCGGGACTACTCAAATCATTCAGTACTTC
TRBV5-1	TRBJ2-7	few	TRBD2	CASSLSGGQYEQYF	TGCGCCAGCAGCTTGTCGGGGGGGCAATACGAGCAGTACTTC
TRBV19	TRBJ2-7	once	.	CASSIQLTGRHEQYF	TGTGCCAGTAGTATACAATTGACAGGGAGGCACGAGCAGTACTTC
TRBV6-5	TRBJ2-7	.	TRBD1	CASSIRGYGSYEQYF	TGTGCCAGCAGCATCAGGGGGTACGGCTCCTACGAGCAGTACTTC
TRBV12-3/TRBV12-4	TRBJ1-1	few	.	CASGPQRATAFF	TGTGCCAGCGGTCCCCAACGCGCTACGGCTTTCTTT
TRBV12-5	TRBJ2-3	.	TRBD2	CASSSGGGSTDTQYF	TGTGCTAGTAGTTCTGGCGGGGGGAGCACAGATACGCAGTATTTT
TRBV11-3	TRBJ2-3	.	TRBD1	CASSPGTARSTDTQYF	TGTGCCAGCAGCCCGGGGACAGCAAGATCCACAGATACGCAGTATTTT
TRBV18	TRBJ2-3	.	.	CASSPLGADTQYF	TGTGCCAGCTCACCACTAGGGGCAGATACGCAGTATTTT
TRBV14	TRBJ2-1	.	TRBD1	CASSQATGASYNEQFF	TGTGCCAGCAGCCAAGCTACAGGGGCCTCCTACAATGAGCAGTTCTTC
TRBV12-3/TRBV12-4	TRBJ2-1	.	TRBD2	CASNIRGGDEQFF	TGTGCCAGCAACATACGGGGGGGAGATGAGCAGTTCTTC
TRBV5-1	TRBJ1-3	few	.	CASSWGGAGNTIYF	TGCGCCAGCAGCTGGGGGGGCGCCGGAAACACCATATATTTT
TRBV3-1/TRBV3-2	TRBJ2-1	.	.	CASSQDLKGAREQFF	TGTGCCAGCAGCCAAGATCTAAAAGGAGCTCGGGAGCAGTTCTTC
TRBV4-1	TRBJ2-5	.	TRBD2	CASSQDKEAGGLGETQYF	TGCGCCAGCAGCCAAGATAAAGAGGCGGGGGGCCTGGGGGAGACCCAGTACTTC
TRBV6-5	TRBJ1-6	.	.	CASSSGTNNSPLHF	TGTGCCAGCAGCTCCGGGACAAATAATTCACCCCTCCACTTT
TRBV7-3	TRBJ2-1	.	TRBD2	CASSLTPGGKYNEQFF	TGTGCCAGCAGCTTAACCCCGGGGGGGAAATACAATGAGCAGTTCTTC
TRBV5-1	TRBJ1-2	few	.	CASSPNSLYGYTF	TGCGCCAGCAGCCCGAACAGCCTATATGGCTACACCTTC
TRBV3-1/TRBV3-2	TRBJ2-2	.	TRBD2	CASSRRGGNTGELFF	TGTGCCAGCAGCCGGCGGGGGGGCAACACCGGGGAGCTGTTTTTT
TRBV16	TRBJ2-2	few	TRBD2	CASSPPGPGTNTGRTGELFF	TGTGCCAGCAGCCCCCCCGGGCCAGGGACTAACACCGGCAGGACCGGGGAGCTGTTTTTT
TRBV9	TRBJ2-1	.	TRBD2	CASSSRTSGRGGEQFF	TGTGCCAGCAGCTCTAGGACTAGCGGGAGGGGAGGCGAGCAGTTCTTC
TRBV11-2	TRBJ2-3	.	TRBD2	CASSYGLAGHRDTQYF	TGTGCCAGCAGCTACGGACTAGCGGGACACCGAGATACGCAGTATTTT
TRBV2	TRBJ2-4	.	.	CASDGSAVGNIQYF	TGTGCCAGCGATGGCTCCGCGGTCGGAAACATTCAGTACTTC